This T cell receptor beta chain stems from a study of blood T cell repertoires in COVID-19. Background on the study: The cDNA or gDNA used as material had been derived from T cells, B-cell-depleted T cells, or PBMCs.

Measured with immunoSEQ multiplex PCR; TCRdb has only the in-frame clones, and not every one. The sample holds around 120,000 clones, around 89% seen once. In Seattle, patients joined the study during active infection and were tracked longitudinally. From germline, CDR1 is SGDLS and CDR2 YYNGEE. V was pared by 4 bases and J by 0 bases, with 13 bases between. The CDR3 length is 15 residues. The TCR originated in a woman between 55 and 75 years old with COVID-19, enrolled during active disease. Sequencing was done on a sample of peripheral blood. The V call is TRBV9, the J call TRBJ1-1; D gene ambiguous. For the CDR3, the DNA is TGTGCCAGCAGCCTATCATGGTCTCTGAACACTGAAGCTTTCTTT. Protein sequence: CASSLSWSLNTEAFF.